This is a list of T cell receptor beta chains from one sample in a study of long-term antiretroviral therapy in people with HIV. The assay was immunoSEQ multiplex PCR, and TCRdb's table has in-frame clones only and misses some. This repertoire shows about 39,000 clones, 86% found once; its top ten account for roughly 4%. The source was unsorted PBMCs, collected 1.2 years after starting antiretroviral therapy. These receptor sequences come from a woman aged 50 to 65 with HIV. Both conserved end residues are part of each CDR3. Fields, in order: D gene, clone size, J gene, V gene, CDR3 DNA, CDR3 protein. The D gene is left open where the match is weak. Clone size is not always given. Where it is, it says once, few, many or a class for expanded clones.

TRBD1 few TRBJ1-2 TRBV19 TGTGCCAGTAGGTACTCCGGGACAGGTGCCGTCTATGGCTACACCTTC CASRYSGTGAVYGYTF
TRBD2 - TRBJ2-3 TRBV11-2 TGTGCCAGCCATATCCTCGGGGACTATCAGTTAAATACGCAGTATTTT CASHILGDYQLNTQYF
- - TRBJ1-2 TRBV5-8 TGTGCCAGCAGCTTGAGGGGGGGCCCGAGGGGAACTGGCTACACCTTC CASSLRGGPRGTGYTF
- - TRBJ1-2 TRBV19 TGTGCCAGTAGTCCCGACATGGCTAGGGGTGGCTACACCTTC CASSPDMARGGYTF
TRBD1 - TRBJ2-4 TRBV10-3 TGTGCCATCAGTGAGCCGGACAGGGGGCTCGGCAAAAACATTCAGTACTTC CAISEPDRGLGKNIQYF
- once TRBJ2-6 TRBV9 TGTGCCAGTACGGGAGTCCGCTCTGGGGCCAACGTCCTGACTTTC CASTGVRSGANVLTF
- few TRBJ1-5 TRBV7-2 TGTGCCAGCAGCTCGTACAGTGGGCCCCAGCATTTT CASSSYSGPQHF
- - TRBJ2-7 TRBV19 TGTGCCAGTAGTATAGATAAGGGGCCCTACGAGCAGTACTTC CASSIDKGPYEQYF
- - TRBJ2-2 TRBV6-6 TGTGCCAGCAGTTTGGACAAGGGCCCAGCCGGGGAGCTGTTTTTT CASSLDKGPAGELFF
TRBD1 - TRBJ1-5 TRBV9 TGTGCCAGCAGCGTACGGACAGGAAGATATAGCAATCAGCCCCAGCATTTT CASSVRTGRYSNQPQHF
- - TRBJ1-1 TRBV10-3 TGTGCCATCAGGGGGGGGCCTGAAGCTTTCTTT CAIRGGPEAFF